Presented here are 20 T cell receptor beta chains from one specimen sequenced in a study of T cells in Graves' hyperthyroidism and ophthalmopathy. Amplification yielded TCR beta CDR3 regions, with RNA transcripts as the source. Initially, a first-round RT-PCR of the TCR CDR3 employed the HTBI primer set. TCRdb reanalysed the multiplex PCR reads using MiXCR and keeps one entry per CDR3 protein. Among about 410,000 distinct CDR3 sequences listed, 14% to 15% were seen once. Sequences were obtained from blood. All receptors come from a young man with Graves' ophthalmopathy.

CDR3 residues: CASSERDRQETQYF. Here the CDR3 DNA reads TGTGCCAGCAGCGAACGGGACCGTCAGGAGACCCAGTACTTC. The genes are TRBV12-3 or TRBV12-4 and TRBJ2-5; D possibly matches TRBD1 or TRBD2 (5 bases each). Between the trimmed V and J ends, which lost 6 bases and 5 bases, there was a span of 16 bases. The CDR3 length is 14 residues.

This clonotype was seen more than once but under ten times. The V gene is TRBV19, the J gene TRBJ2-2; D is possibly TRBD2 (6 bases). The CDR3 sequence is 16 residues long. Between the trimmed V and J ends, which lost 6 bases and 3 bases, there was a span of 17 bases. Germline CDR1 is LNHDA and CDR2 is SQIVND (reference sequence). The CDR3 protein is CASRPAGPAYTGELFF. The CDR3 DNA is TGTGCCAGTAGACCCGCGGGACCGGCCTACACCGGGGAGCTGTTTTTT.

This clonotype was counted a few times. This chain's CDR3 is CASSPDRGELFF. Here the CDR3 DNA reads TGTGCCAGCAGCCCAGACAGGGGGGAGCTGTTTTTT. The rearrangement links TRBV11-3 to TRBJ2-2, with D perhaps matching TRBD1 (6 bases). Germline CDR1 reads SGHNT; CDR2 reads YENEEA. Trimming took off 5 bases at V and 8 bases at J, with 9 bases between the two ends. CDR3 length: 12 amino acids. The full variable domain, completed using reference TRBV11-3 and TRBJ2-2, is EAGVVQSPRYKIIEKKQPVAFWCNPISGHNTLYWYLQNLGQGPELLIRYENEEAVDDSQLPKDRFSAERLKGVDSTLKIQPAELGDSAVYLCASSPDRGELFFGEGSRLTVL.

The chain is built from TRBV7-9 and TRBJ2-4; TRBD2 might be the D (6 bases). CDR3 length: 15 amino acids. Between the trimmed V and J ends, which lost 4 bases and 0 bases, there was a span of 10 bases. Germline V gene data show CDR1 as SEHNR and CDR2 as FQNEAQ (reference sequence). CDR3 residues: CASSSQGLAKNIQYF. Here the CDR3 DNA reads TGTGCCAGCAGCTCCCAGGGACTAGCCAAAAACATTCAGTACTTC.

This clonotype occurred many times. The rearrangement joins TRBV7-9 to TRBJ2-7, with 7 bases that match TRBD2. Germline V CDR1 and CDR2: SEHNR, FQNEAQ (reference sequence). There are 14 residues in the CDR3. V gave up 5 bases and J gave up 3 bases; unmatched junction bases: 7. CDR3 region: CASSPPSGSYEQYF. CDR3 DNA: TGTGCCAGCAGCCCCCCTAGCGGCAGCTACGAGCAGTACTTC.

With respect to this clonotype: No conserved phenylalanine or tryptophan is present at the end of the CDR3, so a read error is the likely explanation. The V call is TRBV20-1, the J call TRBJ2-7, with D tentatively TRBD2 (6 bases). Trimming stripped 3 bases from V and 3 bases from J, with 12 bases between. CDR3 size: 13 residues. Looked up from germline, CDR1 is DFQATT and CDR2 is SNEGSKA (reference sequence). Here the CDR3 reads CSASPREGYEQYS. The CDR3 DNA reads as TGCAGTGCTAGTCCGCGGGAAGGCTACGAGCAGTACTCC.

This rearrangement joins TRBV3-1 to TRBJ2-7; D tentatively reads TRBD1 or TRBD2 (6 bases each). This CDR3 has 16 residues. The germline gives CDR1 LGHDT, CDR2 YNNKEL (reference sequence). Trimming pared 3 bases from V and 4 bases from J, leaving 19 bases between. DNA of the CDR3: TGTGCCAGCAGCCACCCCCGAGGGCAGGGGAGGTACGAGCAGTACTTC. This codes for CASSHPRGQGRYEQYF.

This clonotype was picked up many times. In nucleotides, the CDR3 is TGTGCCAGCAGTTTATGGGACAGGGGAGTCACCACTGAAGCTTTCTTT. Translation: CASSLWDRGVTTEAFF. The chain uses TRBV28 and TRBJ1-1; 9 bases match TRBD1. After removal of 0 bases from V and 4 bases from J, the junction contained 6 bases not matched to a gene. Germline loops: CDR1 MDHEN, CDR2 SYDVKM. CDR3 length: 16 residues.

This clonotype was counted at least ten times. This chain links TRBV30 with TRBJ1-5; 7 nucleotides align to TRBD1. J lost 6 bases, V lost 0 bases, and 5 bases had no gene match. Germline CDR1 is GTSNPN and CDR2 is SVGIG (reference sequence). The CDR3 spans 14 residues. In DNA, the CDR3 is TGTGCCTGGAGTGTTAGAGGGGGCGGTCAGCCCCAGCATTTT. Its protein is CAWSVRGGGQPQHF.

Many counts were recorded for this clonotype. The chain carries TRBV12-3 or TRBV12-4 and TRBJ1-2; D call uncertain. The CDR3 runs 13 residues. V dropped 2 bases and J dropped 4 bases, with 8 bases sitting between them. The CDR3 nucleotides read TGTGCCAGCAGTTTATACCGGGTCTATGGCTACACCTTC. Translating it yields CASSLYRVYGYTF.

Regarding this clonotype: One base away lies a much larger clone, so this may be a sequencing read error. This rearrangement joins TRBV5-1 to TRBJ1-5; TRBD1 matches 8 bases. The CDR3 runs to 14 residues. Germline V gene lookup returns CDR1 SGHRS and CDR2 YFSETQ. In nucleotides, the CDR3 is TGCGCCAGCAAACCGGGACAGGACAATCGGCCCCAGCATTTT. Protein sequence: CASKPGQDNRPQHF.

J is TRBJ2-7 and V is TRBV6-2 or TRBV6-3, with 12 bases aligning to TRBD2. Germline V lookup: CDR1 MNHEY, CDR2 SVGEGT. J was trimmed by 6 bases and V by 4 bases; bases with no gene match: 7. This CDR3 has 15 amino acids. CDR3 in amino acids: CASSSPLAGGGEQYF. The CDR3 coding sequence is TGTGCCAGCAGTTCCCCACTAGCGGGAGGTGGCGAGCAGTACTTC.

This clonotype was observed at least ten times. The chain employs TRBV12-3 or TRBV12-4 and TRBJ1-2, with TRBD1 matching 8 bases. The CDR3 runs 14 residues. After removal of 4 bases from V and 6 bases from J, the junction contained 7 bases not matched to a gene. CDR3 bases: TGTGCCAGCAGTTCGTCCCGGGACAGGAATGGCTACACCTTC. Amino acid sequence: CASSSSRDRNGYTF.

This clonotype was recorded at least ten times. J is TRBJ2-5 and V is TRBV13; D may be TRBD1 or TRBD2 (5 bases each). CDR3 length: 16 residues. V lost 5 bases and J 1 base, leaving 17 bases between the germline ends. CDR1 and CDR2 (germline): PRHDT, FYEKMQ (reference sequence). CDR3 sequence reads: CASSRNPRDGQETQYF. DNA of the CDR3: TGTGCCAGCAGCCGGAACCCCAGGGACGGCCAAGAGACCCAGTACTTC. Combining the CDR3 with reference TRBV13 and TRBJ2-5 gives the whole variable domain AAGVIQSPRHLIKEKRETATLKCYPIPRHDTVYWYQQGPGQDPQFLISFYEKMQSDKGSIPDRFSAQQFSDYHSELNMSSLELGDSALYFCASSRNPRDGQETQYFGPGTRLLVL.

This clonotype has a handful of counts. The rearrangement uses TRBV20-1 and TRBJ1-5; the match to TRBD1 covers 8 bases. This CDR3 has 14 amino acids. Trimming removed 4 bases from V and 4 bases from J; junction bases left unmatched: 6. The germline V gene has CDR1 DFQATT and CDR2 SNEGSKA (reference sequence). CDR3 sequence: CSATGGAGNQPQHF. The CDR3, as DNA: TGCAGTGCTACAGGGGGCGCCGGAAATCAGCCCCAGCATTTT.

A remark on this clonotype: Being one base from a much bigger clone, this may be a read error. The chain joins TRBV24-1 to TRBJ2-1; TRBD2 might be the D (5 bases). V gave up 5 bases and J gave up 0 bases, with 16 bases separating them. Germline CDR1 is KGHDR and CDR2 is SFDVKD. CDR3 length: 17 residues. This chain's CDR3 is CATSGGWQADSYNEQFF. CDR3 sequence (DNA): TGTGCCACCAGTGGAGGGTGGCAGGCAGACTCCTACAATGAGCAGTTCTTC.

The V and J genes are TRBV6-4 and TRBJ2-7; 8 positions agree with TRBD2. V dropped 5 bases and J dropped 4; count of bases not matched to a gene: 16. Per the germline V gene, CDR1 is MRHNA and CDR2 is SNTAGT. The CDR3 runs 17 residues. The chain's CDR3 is CASSYEFSGTSPYEQYF. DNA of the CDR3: TGTGCCAGCAGTTACGAGTTTAGCGGGACAAGTCCGTACGAGCAGTACTTC.

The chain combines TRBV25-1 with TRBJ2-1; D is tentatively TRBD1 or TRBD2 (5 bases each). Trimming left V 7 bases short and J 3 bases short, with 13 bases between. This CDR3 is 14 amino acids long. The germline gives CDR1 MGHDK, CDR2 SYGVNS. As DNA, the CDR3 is TGTGCCAGCATGGGACGTCTTTACTACAATGAGCAGTTCTTC. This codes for CASMGRLYYNEQFF. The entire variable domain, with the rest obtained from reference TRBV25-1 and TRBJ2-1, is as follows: EADIYQTPRYLVIGTGKKITLECSQTMGHDKMYWYQQDPGMELHLIHYSYGVNSTEKGDLSSESTVSRIRTEHFPLTLESARPSHTSQYLCASMGRLYYNEQFFGPGTRLTVL.

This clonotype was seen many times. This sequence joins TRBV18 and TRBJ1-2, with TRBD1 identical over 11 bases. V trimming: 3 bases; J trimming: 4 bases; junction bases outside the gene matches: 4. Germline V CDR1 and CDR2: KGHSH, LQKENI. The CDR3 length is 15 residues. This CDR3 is CASSPDRGLIYGYTF. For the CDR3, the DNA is TGTGCCAGCTCACCGGACAGGGGGCTTATCTATGGCTACACCTTC.

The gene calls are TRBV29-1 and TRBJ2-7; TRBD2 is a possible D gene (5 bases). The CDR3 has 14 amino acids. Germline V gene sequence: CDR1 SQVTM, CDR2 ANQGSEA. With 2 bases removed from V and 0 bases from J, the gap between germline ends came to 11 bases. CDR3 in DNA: TGCAGCGTTGAATTCGGGAAACCCTCCTACGAGCAGTACTTC. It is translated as CSVEFGKPSYEQYF.